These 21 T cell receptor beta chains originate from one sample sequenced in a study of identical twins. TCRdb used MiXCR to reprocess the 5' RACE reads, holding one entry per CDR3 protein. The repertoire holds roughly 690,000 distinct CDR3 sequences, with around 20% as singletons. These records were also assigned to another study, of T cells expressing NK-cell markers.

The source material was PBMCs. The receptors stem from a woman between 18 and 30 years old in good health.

The CDR3 loop reads CATSRGRSFDEQFF. CDR3 bases: TGTGCCACCAGCAGAGGTAGGAGCTTCGATGAGCAGTTCTTC. The chain couples TRBV15 to TRBJ2-1; D uncertain. V shed 1 base and J shed 8 bases, with 12 bases lying between them. The CDR3 consists of 14 residues. Germline V CDR1 and CDR2: LNHNV, YYDKDF (reference sequence).

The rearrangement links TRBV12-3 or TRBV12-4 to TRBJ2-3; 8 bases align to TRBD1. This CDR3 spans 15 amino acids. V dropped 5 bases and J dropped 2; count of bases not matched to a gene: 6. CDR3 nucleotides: TGTGCCAGCAGTGTCGACAGGGGCTACACAGATACGCAGTATTTT. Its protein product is CASSVDRGYTDTQYF.

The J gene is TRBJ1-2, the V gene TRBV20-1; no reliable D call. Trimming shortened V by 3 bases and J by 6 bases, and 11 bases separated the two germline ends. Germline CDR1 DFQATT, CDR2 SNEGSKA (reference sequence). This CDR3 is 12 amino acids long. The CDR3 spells CSARGIEDGYTF. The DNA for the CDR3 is TGCAGTGCTAGGGGGATCGAGGATGGCTACACCTTC.

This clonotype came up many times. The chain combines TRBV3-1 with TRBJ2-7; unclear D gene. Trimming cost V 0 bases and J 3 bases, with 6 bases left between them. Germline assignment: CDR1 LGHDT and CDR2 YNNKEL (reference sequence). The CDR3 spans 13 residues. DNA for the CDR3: TGTGCCAGCAGCCAAGAGGGGATCTACGAGCAGTACTTC. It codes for CASSQEGIYEQYF.

CDR3 nucleotide sequence: TGTGCCATCAGTGAAATTGGAGACGGGGAGCTGTTTTTT. Encoded protein: CAISEIGDGELFF. The V call is TRBV10-3, the J call TRBJ2-2, with D unresolved. The V end lost 3 bases, the J end lost 7 bases, and 9 bases lay between the germline ends. There are 13 residues in the CDR3. Germline CDR1 reads ENHRY; CDR2 reads SYGVKD.

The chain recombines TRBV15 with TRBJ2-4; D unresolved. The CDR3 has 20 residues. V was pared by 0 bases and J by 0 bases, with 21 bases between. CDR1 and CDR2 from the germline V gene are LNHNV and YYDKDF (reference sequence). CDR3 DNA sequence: TGTGCCACCAGCAGAGATAACCCAGGCCAATCTAACTTAGCCAAAAACATTCAGTACTTC. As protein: CATSRDNPGQSNLAKNIQYF.

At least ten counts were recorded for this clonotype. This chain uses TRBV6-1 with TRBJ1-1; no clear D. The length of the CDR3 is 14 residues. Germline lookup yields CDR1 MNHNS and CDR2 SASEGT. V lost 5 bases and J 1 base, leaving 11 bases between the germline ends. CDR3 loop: CASSPWTGNTEAFF. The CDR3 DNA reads TGTGCCAGCAGTCCATGGACGGGGAACACTGAAGCTTTCTTT.

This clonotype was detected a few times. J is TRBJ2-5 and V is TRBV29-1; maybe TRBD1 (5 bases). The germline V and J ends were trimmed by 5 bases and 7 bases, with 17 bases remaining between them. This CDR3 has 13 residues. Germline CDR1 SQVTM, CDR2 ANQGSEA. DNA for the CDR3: TGCAGCGTTTATCTGTCGATGCAGGGGACCCAGTACTTC. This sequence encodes CSVYLSMQGTQYF.

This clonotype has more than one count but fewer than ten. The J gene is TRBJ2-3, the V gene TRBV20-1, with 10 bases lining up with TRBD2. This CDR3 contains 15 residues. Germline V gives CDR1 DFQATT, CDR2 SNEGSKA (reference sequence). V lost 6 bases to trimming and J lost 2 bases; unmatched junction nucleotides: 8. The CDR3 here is CSANGLADITDTQYF. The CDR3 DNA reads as TGCAGTGCCAACGGACTAGCGGATATCACAGATACGCAGTATTTT.

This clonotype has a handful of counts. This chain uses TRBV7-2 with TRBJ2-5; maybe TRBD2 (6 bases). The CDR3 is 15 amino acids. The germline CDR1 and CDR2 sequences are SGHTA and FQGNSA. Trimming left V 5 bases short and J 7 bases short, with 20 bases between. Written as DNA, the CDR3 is TGTGCCAGCAGCCCCGGGACTGGGCGCATATTGACCCAGTACTTC. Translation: CASSPGTGRILTQYF.

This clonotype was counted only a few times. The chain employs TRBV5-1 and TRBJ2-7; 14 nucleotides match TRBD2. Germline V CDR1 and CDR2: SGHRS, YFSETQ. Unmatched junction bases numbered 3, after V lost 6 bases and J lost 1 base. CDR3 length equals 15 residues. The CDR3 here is CASTGLAGGSYEQYF. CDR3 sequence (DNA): TGCGCCAGCACTGGACTAGCGGGGGGATCCTACGAGCAGTACTTC.

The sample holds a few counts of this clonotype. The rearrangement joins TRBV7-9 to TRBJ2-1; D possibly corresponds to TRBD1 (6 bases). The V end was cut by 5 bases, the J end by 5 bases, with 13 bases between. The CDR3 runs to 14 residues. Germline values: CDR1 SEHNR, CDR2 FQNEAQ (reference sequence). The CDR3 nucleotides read TGTGCCAGCAGCGACCGGGACACTCACAATGAGCAGTTCTTC. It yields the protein CASSDRDTHNEQFF.

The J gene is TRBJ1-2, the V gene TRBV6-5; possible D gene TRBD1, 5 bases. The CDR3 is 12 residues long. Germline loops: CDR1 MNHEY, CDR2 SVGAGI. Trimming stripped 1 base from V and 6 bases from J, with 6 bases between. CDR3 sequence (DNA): TGTGCCAGCAGTTACTGGGGGGATGGCTACACCTTC. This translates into CASSYWGDGYTF.

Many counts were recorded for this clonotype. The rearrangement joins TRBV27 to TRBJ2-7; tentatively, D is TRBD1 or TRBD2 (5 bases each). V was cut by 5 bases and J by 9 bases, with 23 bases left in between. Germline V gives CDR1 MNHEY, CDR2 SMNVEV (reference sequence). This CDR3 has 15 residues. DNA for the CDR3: TGTGCCAGCAGTCCAACCGGGACGGTTAATTATGGGCAGTACTTC. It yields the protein CASSPTGTVNYGQYF.

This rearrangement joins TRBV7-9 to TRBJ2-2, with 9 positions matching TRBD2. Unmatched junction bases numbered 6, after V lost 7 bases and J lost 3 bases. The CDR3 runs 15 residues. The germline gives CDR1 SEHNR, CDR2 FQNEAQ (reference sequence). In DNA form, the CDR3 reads TGTGCCAGCACCAATAGCGGGGGTTACACCGGGGAGCTGTTTTTT. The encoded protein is CASTNSGGYTGELFF. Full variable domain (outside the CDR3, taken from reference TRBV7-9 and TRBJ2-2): DTGVSQNPRHKITKRGQNVTFRCDPISEHNRLYWYRQTLGQGPEFLTYFQNEAQLEKSRLLSDRFSAERPKGSFSTLEIQRTEQGDSAMYLCASTNSGGYTGELFFGEGSRLTVL.

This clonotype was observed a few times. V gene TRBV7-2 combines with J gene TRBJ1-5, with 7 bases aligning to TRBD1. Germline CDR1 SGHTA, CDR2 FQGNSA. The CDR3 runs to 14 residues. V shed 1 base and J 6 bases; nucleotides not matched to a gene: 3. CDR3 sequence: CASSLEGGVQPQHF. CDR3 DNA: TGTGCCAGCAGCTTAGAAGGGGGCGTTCAGCCCCAGCATTTT. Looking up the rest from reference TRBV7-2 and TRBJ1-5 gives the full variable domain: GAGVSQSPSNKVTEKGKDVELRCDPISGHTALYWYRQSLGQGLEFLIYFQGNSAPDKSGLPSDRFSAERTGGSVSTLTIQRTQQEDSAVYLCASSLEGGVQPQHFGDGTRLSIL.

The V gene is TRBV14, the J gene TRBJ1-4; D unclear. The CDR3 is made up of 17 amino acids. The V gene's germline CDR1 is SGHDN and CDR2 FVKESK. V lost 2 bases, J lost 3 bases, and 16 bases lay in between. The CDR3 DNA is TGTGCCAGCAGCCAAACTGGGATGGCCGATCCTAATGAAAAACTGTTTTTT. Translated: CASSQTGMADPNEKLFF.

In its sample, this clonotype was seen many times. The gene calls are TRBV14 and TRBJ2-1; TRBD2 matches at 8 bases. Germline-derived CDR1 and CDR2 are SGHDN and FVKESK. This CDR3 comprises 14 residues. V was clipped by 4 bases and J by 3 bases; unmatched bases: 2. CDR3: CASSRLAFYNEQFF. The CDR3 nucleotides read TGTGCCAGCAGCCGACTAGCGTTCTACAATGAGCAGTTCTTC.

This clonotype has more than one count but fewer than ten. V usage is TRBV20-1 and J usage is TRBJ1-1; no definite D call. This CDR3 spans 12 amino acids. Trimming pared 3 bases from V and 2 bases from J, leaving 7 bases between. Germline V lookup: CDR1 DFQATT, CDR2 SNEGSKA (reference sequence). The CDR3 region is CSASRSNTEAFF. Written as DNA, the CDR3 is TGCAGTGCTAGCAGGAGTAACACTGAAGCTTTCTTT.

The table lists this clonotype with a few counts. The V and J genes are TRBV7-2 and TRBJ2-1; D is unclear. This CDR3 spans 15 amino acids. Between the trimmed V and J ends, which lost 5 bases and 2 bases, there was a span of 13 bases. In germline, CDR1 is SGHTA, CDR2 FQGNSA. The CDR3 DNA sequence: TGTGCCAGCAGCCCCTGGCGAGGTACCTACAATGAGCAGTTCTTC. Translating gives CASSPWRGTYNEQFF.

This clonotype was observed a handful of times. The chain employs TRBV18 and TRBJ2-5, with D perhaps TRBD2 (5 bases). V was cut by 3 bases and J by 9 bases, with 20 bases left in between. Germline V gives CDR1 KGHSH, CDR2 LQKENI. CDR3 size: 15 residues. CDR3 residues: CASSPDHGRDGSQYF. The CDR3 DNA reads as TGTGCCAGCTCACCGGATCACGGACGGGATGGGTCCCAGTACTTC.